The sequence of this TCR beta chain was determined in a study of T-cell reconstitution after alpha-beta-depleted transplantation in children. TCRbeta library construction was performed incorporating unique molecular identifiers. MiXCR, applied by TCRdb to the PCR reads, yields one record per CDR3 protein. The table records more than 250,000 distinct CDR3 sequences, roughly 9.5% of them present only once. The CDR3 consists of 16 residues. V gave up 4 bases and J gave up 3 bases, with 18 bases separating them. This clonotype has more than one count but fewer than ten. This chain links TRBV12-3 or TRBV12-4 with TRBJ1-2; D perhaps matches TRBD1 (5 bases). The sample consisted of PBMCs from the stem cell graft donor, taken from the stem cell graft. This clonotype was sampled from a human donor who donated a stem cell graft to a child with SCID. CDR3 coding DNA: TGTGCCAGCAGTTCTTTTTGGAGGGGCGAGGACTATGGCTACACCTTC. It codes for CASSSFWRGEDYGYTF.